The T cell receptor (beta chain) under discussion was sequenced for a study of long-term antiretroviral therapy in people with HIV. Study results and caveats: Even long-term ART left TRB diversity below transplant donor controls, despite gains. It was observed that HIV repertoires exhibited narrower CDR3 length ranges than controls.

Germline V lookup: CDR1 SGHDT, CDR2 YYEEEE. This CDR3 has 13 amino acids. V dropped 6 bases and J dropped 8 bases, with 17 bases sitting between them. As concerns this clone: As yet, its antigen is unknown.

Sequencing used immunoSEQ v3.0 at survey level. The protocol was immunoSEQ multiplex PCR, while the TCRdb copy is restricted to in-frame clones and leaves out a portion. Among approximately 18,000 clones listed, more than 85% were seen once. The J gene is TRBJ1-2, the V gene TRBV5-6; tentative D call: TRBD1 (6 bases). This clonotype originated in a woman aged 35 to 49 with HIV. The sequencing here drew on unsorted PBMCs, taken 0.6 years after starting antiretroviral therapy. CDR3 sequence: CASTRIAGEGYTF. The DNA for the CDR3 is TGTGCCAGCACAAGAATAGCAGGGGAGGGCTACACCTTC.